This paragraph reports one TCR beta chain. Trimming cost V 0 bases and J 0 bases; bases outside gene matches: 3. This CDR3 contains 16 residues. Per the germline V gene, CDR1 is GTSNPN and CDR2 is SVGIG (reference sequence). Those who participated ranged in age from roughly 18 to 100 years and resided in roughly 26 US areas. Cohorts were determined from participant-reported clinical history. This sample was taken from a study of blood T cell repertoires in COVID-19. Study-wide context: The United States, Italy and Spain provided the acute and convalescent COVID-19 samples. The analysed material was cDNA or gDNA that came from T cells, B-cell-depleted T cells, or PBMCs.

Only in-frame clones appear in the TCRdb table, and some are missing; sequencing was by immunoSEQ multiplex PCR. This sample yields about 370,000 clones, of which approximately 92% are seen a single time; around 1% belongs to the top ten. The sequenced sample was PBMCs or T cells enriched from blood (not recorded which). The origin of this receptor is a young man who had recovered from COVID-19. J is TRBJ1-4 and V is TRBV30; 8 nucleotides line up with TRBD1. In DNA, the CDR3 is TGTGCCTGGAGTGTAAACAGGGGGGCAACTAATGAAAAACTGTTTTTT. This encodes CAWSVNRGATNEKLFF.